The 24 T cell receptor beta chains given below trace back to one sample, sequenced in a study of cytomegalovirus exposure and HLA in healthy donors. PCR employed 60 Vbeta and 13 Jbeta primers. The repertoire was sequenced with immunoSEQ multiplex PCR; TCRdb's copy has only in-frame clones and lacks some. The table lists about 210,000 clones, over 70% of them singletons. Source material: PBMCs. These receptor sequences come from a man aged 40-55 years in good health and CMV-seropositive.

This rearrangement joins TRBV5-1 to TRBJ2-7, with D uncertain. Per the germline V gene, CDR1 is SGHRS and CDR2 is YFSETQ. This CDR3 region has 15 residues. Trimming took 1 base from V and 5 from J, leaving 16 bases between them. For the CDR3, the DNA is TGCGCCAGCAGCTTGATTACGTCCGCAGTACACGAGCAGTACTTC. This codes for CASSLITSAVHEQYF.

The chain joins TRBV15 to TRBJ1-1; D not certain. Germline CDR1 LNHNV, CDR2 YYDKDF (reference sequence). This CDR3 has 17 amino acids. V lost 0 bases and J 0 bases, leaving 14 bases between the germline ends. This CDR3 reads CATSRDKGLGVNTEAFF. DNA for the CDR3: TGTGCCACCAGCAGAGATAAAGGGCTCGGGGTGAACACTGAAGCTTTCTTT. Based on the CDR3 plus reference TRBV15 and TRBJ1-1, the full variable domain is DAMVIQNPRYQVTQFGKPVTLSCSQTLNHNVMYWYQQKSSQAPKLLFHYYDKDFNNEADTPDNFQSRRPNTSFCFLDIRSPGLGDTAMYLCATSRDKGLGVNTEAFFGQGTRLTVV.

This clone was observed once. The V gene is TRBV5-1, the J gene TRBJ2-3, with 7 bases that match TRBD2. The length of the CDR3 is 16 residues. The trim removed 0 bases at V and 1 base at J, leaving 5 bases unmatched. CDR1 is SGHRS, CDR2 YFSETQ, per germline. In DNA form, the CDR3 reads TGCGCCAGCAGCTTGGCCACTGGGGGGGGCACAGATACGCAGTATTTT. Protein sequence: CASSLATGGGTDTQYF.

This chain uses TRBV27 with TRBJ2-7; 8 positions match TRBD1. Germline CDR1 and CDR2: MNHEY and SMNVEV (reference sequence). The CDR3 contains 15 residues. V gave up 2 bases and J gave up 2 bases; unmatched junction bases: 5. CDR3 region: CASSLLLTGAYEQYF. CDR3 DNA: TGTGCCAGCAGTTTACTTCTGACAGGGGCCTACGAGCAGTACTTC.

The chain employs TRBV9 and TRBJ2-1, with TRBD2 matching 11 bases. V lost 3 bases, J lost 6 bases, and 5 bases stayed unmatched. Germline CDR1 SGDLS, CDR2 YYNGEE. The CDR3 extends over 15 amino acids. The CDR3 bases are TGTGCCAGCAGCGCGGGACTAGCGGTTTTCAATGAGCAGTTCTTC. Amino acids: CASSAGLAVFNEQFF. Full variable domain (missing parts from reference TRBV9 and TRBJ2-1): DSGVTQTPKHLITATGQRVTLRCSPRSGDLSVYWYQQSLDQGLQFLIQYYNGEERAKGNILERFSAQQFPDLHSELNLSSLELGDSALYFCASSAGLAVFNEQFFGPGTRLTVL.

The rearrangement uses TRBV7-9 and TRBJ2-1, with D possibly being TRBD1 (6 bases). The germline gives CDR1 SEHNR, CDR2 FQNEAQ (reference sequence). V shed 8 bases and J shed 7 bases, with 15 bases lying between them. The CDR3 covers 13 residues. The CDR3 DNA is TGTGCCAGCCTGGACAGCCCAAGAAATGAGCAGTTCTTC. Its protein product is CASLDSPRNEQFF.

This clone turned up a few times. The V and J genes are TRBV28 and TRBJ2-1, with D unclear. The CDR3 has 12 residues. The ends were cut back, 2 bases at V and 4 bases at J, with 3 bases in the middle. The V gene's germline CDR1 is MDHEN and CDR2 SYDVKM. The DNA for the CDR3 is TGTGCCAGCAGTTTACCATACAATGAGCAGTTCTTC. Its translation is CASSLPYNEQFF.

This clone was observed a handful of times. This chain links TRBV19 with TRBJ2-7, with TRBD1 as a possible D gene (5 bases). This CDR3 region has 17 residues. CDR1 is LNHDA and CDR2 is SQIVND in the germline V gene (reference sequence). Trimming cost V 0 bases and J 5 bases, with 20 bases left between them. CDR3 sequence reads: CASSIERSLGQFNEQYF. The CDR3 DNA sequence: TGTGCCAGTAGTATAGAAAGAAGCCTGGGGCAGTTTAACGAGCAGTACTTC.

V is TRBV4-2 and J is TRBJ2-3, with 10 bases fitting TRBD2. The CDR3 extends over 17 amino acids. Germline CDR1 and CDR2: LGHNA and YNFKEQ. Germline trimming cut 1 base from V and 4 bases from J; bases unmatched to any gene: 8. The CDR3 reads CASSQVGLAGAPDTQYF. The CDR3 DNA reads TGTGCCAGCAGCCAAGTAGGGCTAGCGGGAGCCCCAGATACGCAGTATTTT.

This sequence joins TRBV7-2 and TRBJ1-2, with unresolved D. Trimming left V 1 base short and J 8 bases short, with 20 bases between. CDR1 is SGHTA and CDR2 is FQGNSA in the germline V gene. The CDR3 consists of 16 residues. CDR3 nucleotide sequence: TGTGCCAGCAGCTTAGTTCAGCGCGGGGTTTCGCGGGGCTACACCTTC. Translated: CASSLVQRGVSRGYTF.

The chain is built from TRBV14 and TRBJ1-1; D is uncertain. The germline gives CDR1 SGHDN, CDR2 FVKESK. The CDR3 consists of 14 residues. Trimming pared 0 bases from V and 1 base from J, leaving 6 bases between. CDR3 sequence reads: CASSQDYRNTEAFF. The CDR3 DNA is TGTGCCAGCAGCCAAGATTATCGGAACACTGAAGCTTTCTTT.

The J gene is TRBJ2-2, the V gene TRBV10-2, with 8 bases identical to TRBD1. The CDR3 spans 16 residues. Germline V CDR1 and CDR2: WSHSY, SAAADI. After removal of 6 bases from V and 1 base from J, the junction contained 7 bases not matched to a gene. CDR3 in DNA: TGCGCCAGCAGATCATGGACAGGGAAGAACACCGGGGAGCTGTTTTTT. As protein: CASRSWTGKNTGELFF.

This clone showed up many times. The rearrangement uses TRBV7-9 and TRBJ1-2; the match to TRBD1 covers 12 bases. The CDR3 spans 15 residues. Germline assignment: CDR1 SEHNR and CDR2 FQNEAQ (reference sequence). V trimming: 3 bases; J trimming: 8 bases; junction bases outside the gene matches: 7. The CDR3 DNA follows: TGTGCCAGCAGCTTGTCCCGGGACAGGGGGCGAGGCTACACCTTC. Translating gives CASSLSRDRGRGYTF.

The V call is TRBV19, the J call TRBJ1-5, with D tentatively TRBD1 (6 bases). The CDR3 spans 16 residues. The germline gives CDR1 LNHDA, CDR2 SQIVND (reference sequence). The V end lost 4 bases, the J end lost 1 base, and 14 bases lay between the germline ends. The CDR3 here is CASSTPTGMSNQPQHF. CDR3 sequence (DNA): TGTGCCAGTAGTACCCCAACAGGGATGAGCAATCAGCCCCAGCATTTT.

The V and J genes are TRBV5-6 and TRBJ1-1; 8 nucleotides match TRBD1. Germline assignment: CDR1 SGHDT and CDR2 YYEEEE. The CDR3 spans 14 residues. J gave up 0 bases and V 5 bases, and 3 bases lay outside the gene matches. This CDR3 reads CASRFRGLNTEAFF. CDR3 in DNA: TGTGCCAGCAGGTTCAGGGGGCTGAACACTGAAGCTTTCTTT.

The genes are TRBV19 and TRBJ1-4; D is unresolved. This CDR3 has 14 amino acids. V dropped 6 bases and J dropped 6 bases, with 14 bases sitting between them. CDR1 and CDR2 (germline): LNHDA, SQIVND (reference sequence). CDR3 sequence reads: CASSQGSWDEKLFF. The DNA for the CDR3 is TGTGCCAGTAGCCAAGGGAGCTGGGATGAAAAACTGTTTTTT.

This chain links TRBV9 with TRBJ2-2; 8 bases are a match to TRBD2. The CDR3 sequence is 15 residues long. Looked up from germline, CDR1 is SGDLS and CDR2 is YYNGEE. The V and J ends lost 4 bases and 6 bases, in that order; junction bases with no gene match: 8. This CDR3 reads CASSPRTSSPGELFF. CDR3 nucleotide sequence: TGTGCCAGCAGCCCACGGACTAGCTCTCCCGGGGAGCTGTTTTTT.

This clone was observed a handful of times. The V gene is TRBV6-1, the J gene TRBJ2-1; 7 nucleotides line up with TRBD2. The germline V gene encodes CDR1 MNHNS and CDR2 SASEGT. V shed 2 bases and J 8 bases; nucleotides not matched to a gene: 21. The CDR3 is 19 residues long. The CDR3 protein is CASSEMGGGRAGVGHEQFF. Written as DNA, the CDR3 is TGTGCCAGCAGTGAAATGGGGGGAGGAAGGGCGGGAGTAGGCCATGAGCAGTTCTTC.

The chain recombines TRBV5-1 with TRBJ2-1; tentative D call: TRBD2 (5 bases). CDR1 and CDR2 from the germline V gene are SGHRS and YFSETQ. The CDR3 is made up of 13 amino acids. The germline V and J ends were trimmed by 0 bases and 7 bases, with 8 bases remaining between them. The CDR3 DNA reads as TGCGCCAGCAGCTTGGGGGGAGTAAATGAGCAGTTCTTC. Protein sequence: CASSLGGVNEQFF.

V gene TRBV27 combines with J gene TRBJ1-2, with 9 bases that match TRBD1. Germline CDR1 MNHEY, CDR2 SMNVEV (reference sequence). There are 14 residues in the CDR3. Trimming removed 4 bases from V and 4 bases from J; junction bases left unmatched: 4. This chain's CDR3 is CASSSGTGLYGYTF. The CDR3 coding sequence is TGTGCCAGCAGTTCCGGGACAGGGCTCTATGGCTACACCTTC.

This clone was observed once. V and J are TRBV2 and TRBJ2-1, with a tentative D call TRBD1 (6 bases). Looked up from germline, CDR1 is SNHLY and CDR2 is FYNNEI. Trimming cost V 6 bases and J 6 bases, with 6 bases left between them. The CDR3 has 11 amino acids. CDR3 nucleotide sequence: TGTGCCAGCAGGGGGGCCAATGAGCAGTTCTTC. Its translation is CASRGANEQFF.

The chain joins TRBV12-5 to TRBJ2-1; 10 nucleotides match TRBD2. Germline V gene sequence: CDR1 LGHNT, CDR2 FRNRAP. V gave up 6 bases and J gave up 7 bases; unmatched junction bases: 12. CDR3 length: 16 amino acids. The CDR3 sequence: CASGSVGLAGGNEQFF. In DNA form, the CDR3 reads TGTGCTAGTGGCTCGGTTGGGTTAGCGGGAGGAAATGAGCAGTTCTTC.

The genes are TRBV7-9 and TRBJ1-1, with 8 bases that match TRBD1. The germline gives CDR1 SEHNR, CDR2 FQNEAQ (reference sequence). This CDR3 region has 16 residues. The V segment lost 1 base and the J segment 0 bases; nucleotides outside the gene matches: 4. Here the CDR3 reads CASSLGQGSMNTEAFF. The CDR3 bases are TGTGCCAGCAGCTTAGGACAGGGGTCAATGAACACTGAAGCTTTCTTT.

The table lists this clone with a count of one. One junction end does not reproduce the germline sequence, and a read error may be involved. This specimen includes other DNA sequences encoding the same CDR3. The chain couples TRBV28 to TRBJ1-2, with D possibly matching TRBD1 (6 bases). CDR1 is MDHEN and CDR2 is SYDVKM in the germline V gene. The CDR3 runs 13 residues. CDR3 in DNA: TGTGCTAGCAGATTACAGGGAAAGGGTGGCTACACCTTC. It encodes CASRLQGKGGYTF.